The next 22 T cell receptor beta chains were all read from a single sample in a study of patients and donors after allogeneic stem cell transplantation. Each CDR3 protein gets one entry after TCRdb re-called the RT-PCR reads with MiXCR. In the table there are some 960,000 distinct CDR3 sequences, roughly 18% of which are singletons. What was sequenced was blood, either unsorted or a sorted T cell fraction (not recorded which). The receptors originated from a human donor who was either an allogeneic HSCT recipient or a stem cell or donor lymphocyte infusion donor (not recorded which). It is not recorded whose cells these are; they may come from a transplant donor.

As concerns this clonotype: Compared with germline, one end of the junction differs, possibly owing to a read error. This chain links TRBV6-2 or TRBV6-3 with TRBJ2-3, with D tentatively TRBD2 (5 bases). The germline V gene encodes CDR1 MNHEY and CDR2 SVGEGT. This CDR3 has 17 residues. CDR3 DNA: TGTGCCAGCAGCCCTTTGGATGGTCGACCTAGCACAAATACGCAGTATTTT. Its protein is CASSPLDGRPSTNTQYF.

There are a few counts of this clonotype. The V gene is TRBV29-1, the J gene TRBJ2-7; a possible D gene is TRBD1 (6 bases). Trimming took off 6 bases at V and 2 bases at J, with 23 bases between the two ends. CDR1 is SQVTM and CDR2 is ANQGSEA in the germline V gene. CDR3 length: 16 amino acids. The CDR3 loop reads CSVIATGTRAPYEQYF. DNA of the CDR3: TGCAGCGTCATCGCCACGGGGACAAGGGCCCCCTACGAGCAGTACTTC.

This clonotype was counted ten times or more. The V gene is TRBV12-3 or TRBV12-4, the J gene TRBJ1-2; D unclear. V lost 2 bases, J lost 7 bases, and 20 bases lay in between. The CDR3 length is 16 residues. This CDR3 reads CASSLTLRRVGGGYTF. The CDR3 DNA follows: TGTGCCAGCAGTTTAACTTTAAGGAGGGTAGGTGGTGGCTACACCTTC.

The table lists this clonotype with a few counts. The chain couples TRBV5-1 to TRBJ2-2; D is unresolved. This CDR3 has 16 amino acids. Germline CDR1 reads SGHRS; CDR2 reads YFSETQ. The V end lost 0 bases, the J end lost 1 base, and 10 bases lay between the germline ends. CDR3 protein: CASSLGPRQNTGELFF. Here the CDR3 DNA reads TGCGCCAGCAGCTTGGGACCCCGACAGAACACCGGGGAGCTGTTTTTT. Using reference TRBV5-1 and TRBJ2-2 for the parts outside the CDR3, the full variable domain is KAGVTQTPRYLIKTRGQQVTLSCSPISGHRSVSWYQQTPGQGLQFLFEYFSETQRNKGNFPGRFSGRQFSNSRSEMNVSTLELGDSALYLCASSLGPRQNTGELFFGEGSRLTVL.

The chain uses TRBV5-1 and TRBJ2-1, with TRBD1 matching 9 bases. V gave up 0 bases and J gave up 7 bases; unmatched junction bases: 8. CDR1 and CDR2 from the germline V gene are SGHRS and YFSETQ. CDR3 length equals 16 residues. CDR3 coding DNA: TGCGCCAGCAGCTTGGGGCCGGGACAGGGCCGGAATGAGCAGTTCTTC. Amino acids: CASSLGPGQGRNEQFF.

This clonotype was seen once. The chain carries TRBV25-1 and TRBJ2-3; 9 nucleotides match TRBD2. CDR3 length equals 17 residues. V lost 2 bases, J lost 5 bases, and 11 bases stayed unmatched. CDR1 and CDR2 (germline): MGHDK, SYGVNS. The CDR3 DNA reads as TGTGCCAGCAGTGAAGGGGGAGTAGCGGGAGAAGGAGATACGCAGTATTTT. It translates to CASSEGGVAGEGDTQYF.

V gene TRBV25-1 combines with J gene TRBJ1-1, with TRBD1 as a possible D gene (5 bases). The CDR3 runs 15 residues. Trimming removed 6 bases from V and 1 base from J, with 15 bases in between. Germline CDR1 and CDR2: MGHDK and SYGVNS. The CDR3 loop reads CASREAGSPNTEAFF. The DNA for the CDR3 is TGTGCCAGCAGAGAAGCAGGGTCCCCGAACACTGAAGCTTTCTTT.

The CDR3 loop is CAWSVQRLQTQKLFF. The CDR3 nucleotides are TGTGCCTGGAGTGTACAGAGGTTGCAGACCCAAAAACTGTTTTTT. The V and J genes are TRBV30 and TRBJ1-4; D gene uncertain. V lost 0 bases and J 9 bases, leaving 17 bases between the germline ends. This CDR3 is 15 amino acids long. Germline assignment: CDR1 GTSNPN and CDR2 SVGIG (reference sequence).

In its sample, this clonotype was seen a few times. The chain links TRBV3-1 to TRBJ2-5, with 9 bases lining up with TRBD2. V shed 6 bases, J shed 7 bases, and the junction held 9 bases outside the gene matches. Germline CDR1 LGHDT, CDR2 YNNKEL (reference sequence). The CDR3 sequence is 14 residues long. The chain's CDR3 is CASSQPGLAATQYF. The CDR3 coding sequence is TGTGCCAGCAGTCAGCCGGGACTAGCCGCGACCCAGTACTTC.

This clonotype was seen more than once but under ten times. DNA of the CDR3: TGTGCCAGCCAAGCGACCGCGGATACGCAGTATTTT. Residues: CASQATADTQYF. The chain has TRBV11-2 and TRBJ2-3; D is unresolved. V lost 8 bases and J lost 6, with 12 bases in between. This CDR3 region has 12 residues. Germline loops: CDR1 SGHAT, CDR2 FQNNGV. The variable domain in full, completed from reference TRBV11-2 and TRBJ2-3, reads EAGVAQSPRYKIIEKRQSVAFWCNPISGHATLYWYQQILGQGPKLLIQFQNNGVVDDSQLPKDRFSAERLKGVDSTLKIQPAKLEDSAVYLCASQATADTQYFGPGTRLTVL.

The CDR3 bases are TGCAGTGCTAGTTCGTGGGACACCTCGATCTACGAGCAGTACTTC. It specifies CSASSWDTSIYEQYF. V gene TRBV20-1 combines with J gene TRBJ2-7; maybe TRBD1 (6 bases). The CDR3 totals 15 residues. Germline V CDR1 and CDR2: DFQATT, SNEGSKA (reference sequence). Trimming pared 3 bases from V and 3 bases from J, leaving 18 bases between.

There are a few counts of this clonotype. The CDR3 coding sequence is TGTGCCAGCAGCTTGGAGCTAGCGGGTTCCTACAATGAGCAGTTCTTC. Its protein product is CASSLELAGSYNEQFF. This chain connects TRBV7-9 to TRBJ2-1; TRBD2 matches at 8 bases. CDR3 length: 16 residues. Germline CDR1 and CDR2: SEHNR and FQNEAQ (reference sequence). Unmatched junction bases numbered 5, after V lost 3 bases and J lost 1 base.

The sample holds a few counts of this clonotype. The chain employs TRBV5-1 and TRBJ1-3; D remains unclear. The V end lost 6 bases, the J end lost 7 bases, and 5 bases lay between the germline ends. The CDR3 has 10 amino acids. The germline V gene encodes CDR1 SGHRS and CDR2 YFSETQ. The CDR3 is CASNGNTIYF. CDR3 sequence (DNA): TGCGCCAGCAATGGCAACACCATATATTTT.

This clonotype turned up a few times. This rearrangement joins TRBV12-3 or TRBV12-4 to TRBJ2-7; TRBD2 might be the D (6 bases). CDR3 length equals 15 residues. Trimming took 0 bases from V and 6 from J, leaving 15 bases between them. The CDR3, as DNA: TGTGCCAGCAGTTTAGCCGCGGGAAGGGACTTCGAGCAGTACTTC. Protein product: CASSLAAGRDFEQYF.

The CDR3 region is CASSFRRGRETQYF. In DNA, the CDR3 is TGTGCCAGCAGCTTTCGCAGGGGGCGGGAGACCCAGTACTTC. The chain joins TRBV7-2 to TRBJ2-5; the match to TRBD1 covers 8 bases. Germline V CDR1 and CDR2: SGHTA, FQGNSA. Trimming at V came to 3 bases and at J to 5 bases, leaving 5 bases not matched to a gene. This CDR3 is 14 amino acids long.

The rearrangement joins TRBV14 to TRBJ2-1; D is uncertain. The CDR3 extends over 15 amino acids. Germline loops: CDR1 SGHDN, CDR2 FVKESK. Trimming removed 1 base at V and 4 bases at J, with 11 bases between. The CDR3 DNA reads TGTGCCAGCAGCCAAGGACGTTGGTCATACAATGAGCAGTTCTTC. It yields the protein CASSQGRWSYNEQFF.

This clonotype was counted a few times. CDR3 residues: CASSPPIGEKLFF. CDR3 bases: TGCGCCAGCAGCCCCCCCATCGGGGAAAAACTGTTTTTT. This chain uses TRBV4-1 with TRBJ1-4; no clear D gene. The CDR3 has 13 residues. Per germline, CDR1 MGHRA and CDR2 YSYEKL. Trimming took off 4 bases at V and 8 bases at J, with 11 bases between the two ends.

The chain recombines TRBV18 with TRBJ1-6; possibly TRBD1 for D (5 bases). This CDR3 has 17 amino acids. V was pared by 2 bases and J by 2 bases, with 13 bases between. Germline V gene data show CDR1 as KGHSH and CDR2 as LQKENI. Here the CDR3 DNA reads TGTGCCAGCTCACCAATTGAAACAGGAGCCTATAATTCACCCCTCCACTTT. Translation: CASSPIETGAYNSPLHF.

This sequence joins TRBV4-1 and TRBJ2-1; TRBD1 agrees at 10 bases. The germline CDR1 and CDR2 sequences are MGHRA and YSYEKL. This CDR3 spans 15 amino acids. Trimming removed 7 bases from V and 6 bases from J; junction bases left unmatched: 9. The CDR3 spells CASKGDRGVGNEQFF. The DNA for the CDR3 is TGCGCCAGCAAAGGGGACAGGGGAGTTGGCAATGAGCAGTTCTTC.

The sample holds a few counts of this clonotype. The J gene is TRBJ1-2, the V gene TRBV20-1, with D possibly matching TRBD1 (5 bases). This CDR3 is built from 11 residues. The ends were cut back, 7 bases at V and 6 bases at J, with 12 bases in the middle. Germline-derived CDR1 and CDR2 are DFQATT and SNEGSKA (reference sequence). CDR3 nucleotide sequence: TGCAGTGGGGGCCGCAGGGATGGCTACACCTTC. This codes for CSGGRRDGYTF.

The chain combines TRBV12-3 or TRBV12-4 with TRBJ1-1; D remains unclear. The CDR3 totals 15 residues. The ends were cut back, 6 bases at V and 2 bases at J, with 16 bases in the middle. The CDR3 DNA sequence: TGTGCCAGCAGCCTTCGACGGGAAAGAAACACTGAAGCTTTCTTT. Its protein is CASSLRRERNTEAFF.

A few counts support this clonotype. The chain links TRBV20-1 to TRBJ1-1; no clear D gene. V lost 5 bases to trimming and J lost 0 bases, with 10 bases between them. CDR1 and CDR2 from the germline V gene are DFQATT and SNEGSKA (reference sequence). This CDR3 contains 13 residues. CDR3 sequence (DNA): TGCAGTGCTCTCCTTAGGTTGAACACTGAAGCTTTCTTT. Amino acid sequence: CSALLRLNTEAFF.